A selection of T cell receptor beta chains follows, all from one sample in a study of T cells expressing NK-cell markers. For each CDR3 protein, TCRdb gives one entry from its re-call of the 5' RACE reads, without DNA. Its table records approximately 110,000 distinct CDR3 sequences. Sequenced material: blood T cells: a sorted CD56 or NKG2C T cell subset, CD4+ or CD8+ T cells, or bulk PBMC T cells (not recorded which). The receptor source for this set is a woman between 18 and 69 years old in good health. Each CDR3 is given with its conserved first and last residue.

>TRBV12-3/TRBV12-4|13|TRBJ1-1
CASSFGQGTEAFF
>TRBV29-1|12|TRBJ1-2
CSAGPTNYGYTF
>TRBV9|16|TRBJ1-1
CASSWGPTDMNTEAFF
>TRBV6-1|13|TRBJ2-7
CASRRQGDYEQYF
>TRBV7-9|14|TRBJ1-5
CASSYGVGNQPQHF
>TRBV6-5|15|TRBJ1-1
CASSYPVEGNTEAFF
>TRBV14|15|TRBJ1-1
CASSQEGSTYTEAFF
>TRBV29-1|13|TRBJ2-2
CSVVQPDTGELFF
>TRBV6-6|12|TRBJ2-3
CASSTGTDTQYF
>TRBV20-1|15|TRBJ2-7
CSAPPFQRDSYEQYF
>TRBV15|14|TRBJ2-7
CATSRGGASYEQYF
>TRBV5-1|16|TRBJ2-1
CASSPGSGTAYNEQFF
>TRBV15|16|TRBJ2-2
CATSREGTGVDGELFF
>TRBV5-1|15|TRBJ2-1
CASRQAGGMDNEQFF
>TRBV4-1|15|TRBJ1-5
CASSPIVWGNQPQHF